This TCR beta chain emerged from a study of blood T cell repertoires in COVID-19. Study at large: T cells, B-cell-depleted T cells, or PBMCs provided the cDNA or gDNA that served as material.

This CDR3 has 16 amino acids. Germline trimming cut 7 bases from V and 7 bases from J; bases unmatched to any gene: 10. The V gene's germline CDR1 is SGHTA and CDR2 FQGNSA. How the authors handled the data: Nucleated cell counts were estimated from reference gene primer amplification. Profiling relied on immunoSEQ multiplex PCR, and the TCRdb table lists in-frame clones only, not all of them. V, J and clone size derive from that table, while D and trimming were established from the DNA sequence. Of 330,000 or so clones in the sample, about 89% were seen once. The chain uses TRBV7-2 and TRBJ2-2, with 12 bases that match TRBD2. The sequencing sample was made of PBMCs or T cells enriched from blood (not recorded which). The source is a man in his forties or fifties in a cohort exposed to, infected with or recovered from COVID-19 (not recorded which). The CDR3 loop reads CASNLAGGVKSGELFF. The CDR3, as DNA: TGTGCCAGCAACCTAGCGGGAGGGGTAAAGAGCGGGGAGCTGTTTTTT.